This entry lists 5 T cell receptor beta chains sequenced from one sample in a study of blood T cells in healthy people across ages. Then a second PCR, running roughly 7 to 11 cycles, was carried out with a sample-barcoded 5' primer and a J-beta primer mix. Using its own MiXCR run on the 5' RACE reads, TCRdb lists one record per CDR3 protein. The sample includes more than 450,000 distinct CDR3 sequences, 27% seen only once; the top ten take approximately 3.7%. The same sample was also studied in work on T cells of mothers and their children.

Specimen: blood. The receptors come from a boy between 2 and 10 years old in good health.

This clonotype was counted once. The chain uses TRBV3-1 and TRBJ1-4; 9 bases match TRBD1. Germline CDR1 and CDR2: LGHDT and YNNKEL (reference sequence). The V and J ends lost 4 bases and 7 bases, in that order; junction bases with no gene match: 4. The CDR3 contains 14 residues. The CDR3 region is CASSPWDRAEKLFF. CDR3 coding DNA: TGTGCCAGCAGCCCCTGGGACAGGGCTGAAAAACTGTTTTTT.

V gene TRBV20-1 combines with J gene TRBJ2-1; D ambiguous. The J call is in doubt because the DNA end fits TRBJ2-7 better. Germline CDR1 is DFQATT and CDR2 is SNEGSKA (reference sequence). This CDR3 contains 13 residues. This CDR3 reads CSARVSSFHEQYF. The CDR3 DNA follows: TGCAGTGCTAGAGTCTCTAGTTTCCACGAGCAGTACTTC.

The rearrangement uses TRBV10-3 and TRBJ1-2; D might be TRBD1 (5 bases). The V gene lost 6 bases and the J gene lost 8 bases, with 10 bases spanning the gap. Per the germline V gene, CDR1 is ENHRY and CDR2 is SYGVKD. This CDR3 spans 11 amino acids. This CDR3 is CAIRGPVGYTF. For the CDR3, the DNA is TGTGCCATCAGGGGGCCGGTGGGCTACACCTTC.

The chain carries TRBV11-2 and TRBJ2-3; no firm D call. Germline values: CDR1 SGHAT, CDR2 FQNNGV. V lost 4 bases, J lost 0 bases, and 11 bases lay in between. CDR3 length: 15 residues. CDR3 amino acids: CASSSGFTSTDTQYF. DNA for the CDR3: TGTGCCAGCAGCTCTGGCTTCACTAGCACAGATACGCAGTATTTT.

This clonotype was observed many times. This chain joins TRBV5-1 and TRBJ2-5; 9 bases line up with TRBD2. The germline CDR1 and CDR2 sequences are SGHRS and YFSETQ. V was clipped by 1 base and J by 0 bases; unmatched bases: 7. CDR3 length: 17 residues. Here the CDR3 reads CASSLRGTSPNQETQYF. The CDR3 DNA reads TGCGCCAGCAGCTTGCGGGGGACTAGCCCGAACCAAGAGACCCAGTACTTC.